This paragraph reports one T cell receptor beta chain. These data come from a study of blood T cell repertoires in COVID-19. This CDR3 has 13 amino acids. The germline V gene has CDR1 MDHEN and CDR2 SYDVKM. V was cut by 6 bases and J by 4 bases, with 12 bases left in between. Seattle researchers signed up patients amid active infection and tracked them longitudinally. In the original analysis: Reference gene primers were amplified, and this amplification served to estimate nucleated cell counts. Measured with immunoSEQ multiplex PCR; TCRdb has only the in-frame clones, and not every one. That table furnishes V, J and clone size, whereas the DNA furnished D and trimming. In the table there are approximately 200,000 clones, around 80% of which are singletons.

The sequenced sample consisted of peripheral blood. The chain links TRBV28 to TRBJ1-1; D not resolved. The TCR sequence derives from an elderly woman with COVID-19, enrolled during active disease. Here the CDR3 DNA reads TGTGCCAGCAGGTACGGTGTTTTCACTGAAGCTTTCTTT. Amino acid sequence: CASRYGVFTEAFF.